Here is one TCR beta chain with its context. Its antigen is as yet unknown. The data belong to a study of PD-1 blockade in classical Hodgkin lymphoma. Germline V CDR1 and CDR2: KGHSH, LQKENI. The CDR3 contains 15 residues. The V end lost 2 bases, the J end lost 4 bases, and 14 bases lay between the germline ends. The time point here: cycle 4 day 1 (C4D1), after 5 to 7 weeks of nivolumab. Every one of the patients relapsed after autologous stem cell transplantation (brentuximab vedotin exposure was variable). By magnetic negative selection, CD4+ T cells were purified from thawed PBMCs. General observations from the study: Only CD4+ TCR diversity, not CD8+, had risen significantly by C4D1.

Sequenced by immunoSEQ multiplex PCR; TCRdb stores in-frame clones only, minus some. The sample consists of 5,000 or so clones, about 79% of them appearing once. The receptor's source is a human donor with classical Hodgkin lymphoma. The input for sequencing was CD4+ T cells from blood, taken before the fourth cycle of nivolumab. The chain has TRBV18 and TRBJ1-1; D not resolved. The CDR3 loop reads CASSPLSGATTEAFF. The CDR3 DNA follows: TGTGCCAGCTCACCATTATCAGGCGCAACCACTGAAGCTTTCTTT.